This TCR beta chain was captured in a study of T cells in Graves' hyperthyroidism and ophthalmopathy. Study-level points and caveats: Most clonotypes expanded in thyroid above 0.001 were likewise present in blood.

CDR1 LNHNV and CDR2 YYDKDF come from the germline V gene (reference sequence). Trimming took 8 bases from V and 5 from J; bases not matched to a gene: 5. The CDR3 runs to 12 residues. This clonotype was counted ten times or more. The antigen remains undetermined. Amplification yielded TCR beta CDR3 regions, with RNA transcripts as the source. The HTBI primer set drove a first-round RT-PCR of the TCR CDR3. In TCRdb, the multiplex PCR reads were re-called with MiXCR into one record per CDR3 protein. The sample carries about 270,000 distinct CDR3 sequences, 22% recorded once. The receptor was isolated from a man aged 25-40 years with Graves' ophthalmopathy. The chain has TRBV15 and TRBJ1-1; 7 nucleotides line up with TRBD1. The material sequenced was blood. This CDR3 reads CATGKQGTEAFF. The CDR3 coding sequence is TGTGCCACCGGAAAACAGGGGACTGAAGCTTTCTTT.